A selection of T cell receptor beta chains follows, all from one sample in a study of blood T cell repertoires in COVID-19. Here immunoSEQ multiplex PCR was the method, and the copy in TCRdb shows in-frame clones only, minus some. The sample has 310,000 or so clones, roughly 90% seen once. Sequenced input: peripheral blood. The receptors here all came from a young man who had recovered from COVID-19. Each CDR3 is given with its conserved first and last residue. The D gene is left open where the match is weak. Some rows have no size entry. The others give once, few or many, or a class for an expanded clone.

j_call d_call v_call clone_size cdr3_aa cdr3_nt
TRBJ2-1 - TRBV12-3/TRBV12-4 few CASSLVLGGEQFF TGTGCCAGCAGTTTGGTCCTCGGGGGTGAGCAGTTCTTC
TRBJ2-7 TRBD1 TRBV18 - CASSPGQAAAYEQYF TGTGCCAGCTCACCCGGACAGGCTGCGGCTTACGAGCAGTACTTC
TRBJ1-4 - TRBV2 - CAATTGSGLFF TGTGCCGCCACAACAGGGTCGGGACTGTTTTTT
TRBJ1-2 TRBD1 TRBV6-5 - CASSSTQQGAGYTF TGTGCCAGCAGTTCTACCCAACAGGGGGCTGGCTACACCTTC
TRBJ2-5 TRBD2 TRBV6-1 - CASSERFRGAQYF TGTGCCAGCAGTGAACGGTTTCGGGGGGCCCAGTACTTC
TRBJ1-3 - TRBV5-5 - CASSSDSLENTIYF TGTGCCAGCAGCTCGGACAGCCTCGAAAACACCATATATTTT
TRBJ2-7 TRBD1 TRBV5-1 - CASSLPGQNYEQYF TGCGCCAGCAGCTTACCGGGACAGAATTACGAGCAGTACTTC
TRBJ2-6 - TRBV5-5 - CASSLDELGTSGANVLTF TGTGCCAGCAGCTTGGACGAACTAGGAACCTCTGGGGCCAACGTCCTGACTTTC
TRBJ1-1 TRBD1 TRBV9 - CASSGGQGNTEAFF TGTGCCAGCAGCGGGGGACAGGGGAACACTGAAGCTTTCTTT
TRBJ2-7 - TRBV5-6 once CASSRGPNVGEQYF TGTGCCAGCAGTCGAGGGCCCAATGTGGGTGAGCAGTACTTC
TRBJ1-2 TRBD1 TRBV7-9 - CASSSSLTGNSGYTF TGTGCCAGCAGCTCTTCTCTGACAGGGAACTCTGGCTACACCTTC
TRBJ2-3 TRBD2 TRBV6-6 - CASTNWGGEGEGTQYF TGTGCCAGCACCAATTGGGGGGGTGAAGGAGAGGGTACGCAGTATTTT
TRBJ1-2 - TRBV6-2/TRBV6-3 - CASSYRDYGYTF TGTGCCAGCAGTTACCGGGACTATGGCTACACCTTC
TRBJ2-1 TRBD2 TRBV7-9 - CASSFVAGTSGRGNEQFF TGTGCCAGCAGCTTTGTTGCCGGGACTAGCGGGAGGGGGAATGAGCAGTTCTTC
TRBJ2-3 TRBD2 TRBV18 - CASSPLADSTDTQYF TGTGCCAGCTCACCTCTAGCGGATAGCACAGATACGCAGTATTTT
TRBJ2-7 TRBD2 TRBV5-1 - CASSGPASGKLRDEQYF TGCGCCAGCAGCGGCCCGGCTAGCGGGAAATTAAGGGACGAGCAGTACTTC
TRBJ2-3 - TRBV4-1 - CASSLLGSSTDTQYF TGCGCCAGCAGCCTTCTTGGCTCTAGCACAGATACGCAGTATTTT
TRBJ1-1 TRBD1 TRBV9 - CASSRQQGTNEAFF TGTGCCAGCAGCCGGCAACAGGGGACAAATGAAGCTTTCTTT